This TCR beta chain is from a study of blood T cell repertoires in COVID-19. Original processing notes: Estimation of nucleated cell counts was performed using reference gene primer amplification. TCRdb keeps only in-frame clones here, not all; method: immunoSEQ multiplex PCR. D and trimming come from the DNA, and the V and J calls and clone size come from that table. The sample consists of 90,000 to 100,000 clones, around nine tenths of them appearing once. V dropped 5 bases and J dropped 2 bases, with 7 bases sitting between them. CDR3 length: 11 amino acids. Germline V gives CDR1 DFQATT, CDR2 SNEGSKA (reference sequence).

Sequences were obtained from peripheral blood. This sequence joins TRBV20-1 and TRBJ2-7; TRBD2 might be the D (6 bases). This clonotype was obtained from a human donor in a cohort sampled during active COVID-19. DNA of the CDR3: TGCAGTGCTGGGACTGCCTACGAGCAGTACTTC. It codes for CSAGTAYEQYF.